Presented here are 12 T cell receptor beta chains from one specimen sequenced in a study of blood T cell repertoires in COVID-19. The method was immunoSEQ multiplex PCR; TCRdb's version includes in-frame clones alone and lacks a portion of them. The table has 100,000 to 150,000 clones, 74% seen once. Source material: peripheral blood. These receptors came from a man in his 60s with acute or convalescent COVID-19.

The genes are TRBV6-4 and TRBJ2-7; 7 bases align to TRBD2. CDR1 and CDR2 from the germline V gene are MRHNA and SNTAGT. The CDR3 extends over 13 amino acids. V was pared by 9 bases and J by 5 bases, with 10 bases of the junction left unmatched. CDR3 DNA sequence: TGTGCCAGTAATAGCGGGCCTAGCCACGAGCAGTACTTC. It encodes CASNSGPSHEQYF.

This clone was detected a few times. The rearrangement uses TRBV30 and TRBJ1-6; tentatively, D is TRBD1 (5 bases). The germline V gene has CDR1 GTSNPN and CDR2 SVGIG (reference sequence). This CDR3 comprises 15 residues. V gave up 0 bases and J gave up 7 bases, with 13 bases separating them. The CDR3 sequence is CAWSVQETVNSPLHF. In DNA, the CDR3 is TGTGCCTGGAGTGTACAGGAGACAGTGAATTCACCCCTCCACTTT.

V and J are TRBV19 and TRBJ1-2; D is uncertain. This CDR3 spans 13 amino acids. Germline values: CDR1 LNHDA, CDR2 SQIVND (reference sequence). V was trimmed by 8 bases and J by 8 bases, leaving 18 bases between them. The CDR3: CASESPGFRGYTF. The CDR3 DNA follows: TGTGCCAGTGAGAGCCCAGGATTTAGGGGCTACACCTTC. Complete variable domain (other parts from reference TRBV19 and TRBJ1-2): DGGITQSPKYLFRKEGQNVTLSCEQNLNHDAMYWYRQDPGQGLRLIYYSQIVNDFQKGDIAEGYSVSREKKESFPLTVTSAQKNPTAFYLCASESPGFRGYTFGSGTRLTVV.

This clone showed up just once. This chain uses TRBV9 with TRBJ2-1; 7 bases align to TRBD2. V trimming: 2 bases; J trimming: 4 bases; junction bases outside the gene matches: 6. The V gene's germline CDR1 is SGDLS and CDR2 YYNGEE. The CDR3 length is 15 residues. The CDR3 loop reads CASSVRGSGYNEQFF. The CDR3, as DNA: TGTGCCAGCAGCGTCCGCGGGAGTGGTTACAATGAGCAGTTCTTC.

CDR3 residues: CASSQERGGTTREEQFF. CDR3 coding DNA: TGCGCCAGCAGCCAAGAGCGGGGCGGGACCACTAGGGAAGAGCAGTTCTTC. The rearrangement links TRBV4-1 to TRBJ2-1, with D tentatively TRBD2 (6 bases). Germline assignment: CDR1 MGHRA and CDR2 YSYEKL. The CDR3 covers 17 residues. V lost 0 bases to trimming and J lost 10 bases, with 22 bases between them.

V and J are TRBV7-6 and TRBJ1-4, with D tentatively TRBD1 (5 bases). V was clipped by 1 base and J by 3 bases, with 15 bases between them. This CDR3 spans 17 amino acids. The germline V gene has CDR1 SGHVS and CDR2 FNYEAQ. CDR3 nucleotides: TGTGCCAGCAGCTTAGTTGGGGCCGGCGGGGCTAATGAAAAACTGTTTTTT. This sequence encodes CASSLVGAGGANEKLFF. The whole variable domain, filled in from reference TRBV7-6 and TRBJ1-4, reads GAGVSQSPRYKVTKRGQDVALRCDPISGHVSLYWYRQALGQGPEFLTYFNYEAQQDKSGLPNDRFSAERPEGSISTLTIQRTEQRDSAMYRCASSLVGAGGANEKLFFGSGTQLSVL.

The CDR3 nucleotides are TGTGCCAGCAGTGAAGAGGGAGACAACACCATATATTTT. Translated, it gives CASSEEGDNTIYF. The chain uses TRBV6-1 and TRBJ1-3, with D uncertain. CDR1 and CDR2 (germline): MNHNS, SASEGT. V was shortened by 1 base and J by 7 bases, with 8 bases between the two germline ends. The CDR3 runs to 13 residues.

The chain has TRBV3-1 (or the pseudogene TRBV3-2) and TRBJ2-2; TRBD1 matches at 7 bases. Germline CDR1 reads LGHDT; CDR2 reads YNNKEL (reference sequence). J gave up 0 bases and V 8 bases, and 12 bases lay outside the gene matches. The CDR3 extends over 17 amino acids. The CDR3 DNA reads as TGTGCCAGCCTTAACTCGAGGGGGCGAGCGAACACCGGGGAGCTGTTTTTT. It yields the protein CASLNSRGRANTGELFF.

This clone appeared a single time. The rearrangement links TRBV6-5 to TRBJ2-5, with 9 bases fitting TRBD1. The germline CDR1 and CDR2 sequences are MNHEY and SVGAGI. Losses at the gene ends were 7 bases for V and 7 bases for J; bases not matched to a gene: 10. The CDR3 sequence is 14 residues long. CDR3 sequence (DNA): TGTGCCAGCAAACCGGGACAGGGTTTCGCGACCCAGTACTTC. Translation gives CASKPGQGFATQYF.

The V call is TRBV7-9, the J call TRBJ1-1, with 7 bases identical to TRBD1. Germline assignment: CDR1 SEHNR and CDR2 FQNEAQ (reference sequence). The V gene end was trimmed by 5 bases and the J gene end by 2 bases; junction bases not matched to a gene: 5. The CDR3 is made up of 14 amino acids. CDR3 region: CASSRNRGNTEAFF. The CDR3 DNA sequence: TGTGCCAGCAGCCGGAACAGGGGAAACACTGAAGCTTTCTTT.

The CDR3 coding sequence is TGTGCCAGCTCACCCCCGGGGGACTATGGCTACACCTTC. Its translation: CASSPPGDYGYTF. The V call is TRBV18, the J call TRBJ1-2; TRBD1 might be the D (5 bases). Trimming shortened V by 3 bases and J by 3 bases, and 8 bases separated the two germline ends. Germline loops: CDR1 KGHSH, CDR2 LQKENI. The CDR3 runs to 13 residues.

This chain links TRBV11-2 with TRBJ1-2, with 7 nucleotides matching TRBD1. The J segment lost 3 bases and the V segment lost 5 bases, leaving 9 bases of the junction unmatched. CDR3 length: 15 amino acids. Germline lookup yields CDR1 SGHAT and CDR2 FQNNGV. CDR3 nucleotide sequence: TGTGCCAGCAGCCCCCAACAGGGACAGTACTATGGCTACACCTTC. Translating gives CASSPQQGQYYGYTF.